This passage covers 25 T cell receptor beta chains from one sample sequenced in a study of cytomegalovirus exposure and HLA in healthy donors. Amplification used 60 Vbeta primers and 13 Jbeta primers. The table came from immunoSEQ multiplex PCR; TCRdb's copy has only in-frame clones and leaves some out. The sample lists fewer than 200,000 clones; around 77% were seen once. The sample comprised PBMCs. The receptors shown here come from a man in his fifties or sixties in good health and CMV-seronegative.

The rearrangement uses TRBV7-9 and TRBJ2-7, with TRBD1 identical over 8 bases. CDR3 length: 14 amino acids. CDR1 and CDR2 (germline): SEHNR, FQNEAQ (reference sequence). With V trimmed by 7 bases and J by 5 bases, 10 bases remained unmatched. The CDR3 DNA is TGTGCCAGCACTAGAGGGGCAGGGGGCGACGAGCAGTACTTC. This codes for CASTRGAGGDEQYF.

This chain joins TRBV19 and TRBJ1-5, with 8 bases identical to TRBD1. The V and J ends lost 6 bases and 0 bases, in that order; junction bases with no gene match: 7. CDR3 length equals 16 residues. Germline lookup yields CDR1 LNHDA and CDR2 SQIVND (reference sequence). The CDR3 nucleotides read TGTGCCAGTAGCAACAGGGGGACATATAGCAATCAGCCCCAGCATTTT. Its translation: CASSNRGTYSNQPQHF. The complete variable domain, with remaining parts taken from reference TRBV19 and TRBJ1-5, reads DGGITQSPKYLFRKEGQNVTLSCEQNLNHDAMYWYRQDPGQGLRLIYYSQIVNDFQKGDIAEGYSVSREKKESFPLTVTSAQKNPTAFYLCASSNRGTYSNQPQHFGDGTRLSIL.

The chain links TRBV29-1 to TRBJ1-4; 9 bases map to TRBD1. The CDR3 covers 13 residues. V lost 7 bases to trimming and J lost 8 bases; unmatched junction nucleotides: 8. Germline assignment: CDR1 SQVTM and CDR2 ANQGSEA. CDR3 sequence (DNA): TGCAGCGCACAACAGGGGGCGAACGAAAAACTGTTTTTT. The encoded protein is CSAQQGANEKLFF.

This chain uses TRBV5-1 with TRBJ2-5; 10 bases agree with TRBD2. The V gene's germline CDR1 is SGHRS and CDR2 YFSETQ. V trimming: 6 bases; J trimming: 2 bases; junction bases outside the gene matches: 13. The CDR3 has 17 amino acids. The CDR3 DNA reads TGCGCCAGCACCTCATGGGCTAGCGGGAGTATACAAGAGACCCAGTACTTC. As protein: CASTSWASGSIQETQYF.

The chain links TRBV9 to TRBJ2-4, with D tentatively TRBD1 (5 bases). CDR3 length equals 16 residues. Trimming removed 1 base from V and 3 bases from J, with 14 bases in between. Per germline, CDR1 SGDLS and CDR2 YYNGEE. The CDR3 here is CASSVRPGIGKNIQYF. CDR3 in DNA: TGTGCCAGCAGCGTAAGGCCAGGGATCGGCAAAAACATTCAGTACTTC.

This chain connects TRBV29-1 to TRBJ1-6; 9 bases match TRBD1. Trimming removed 6 bases from V and 8 bases from J; junction bases left unmatched: 5. Germline V gene sequence: CDR1 SQVTM, CDR2 ANQGSEA. The length of the CDR3 is 13 residues. The CDR3: CSVSTGGDSPLHF. CDR3 DNA sequence: TGCAGCGTCTCGACAGGGGGTGATTCACCCCTCCACTTT.

V gene TRBV5-1 combines with J gene TRBJ1-1; D possibly corresponds to TRBD1 (6 bases). The CDR3 contains 14 residues. Trimming took 4 bases from V and 1 from J, leaving 11 bases between them. Per the germline V gene, CDR1 is SGHRS and CDR2 is YFSETQ. This CDR3 is CASSATGSNTEAFF. DNA of the CDR3: TGCGCCAGCAGCGCGACAGGATCGAACACTGAAGCTTTCTTT. Using reference TRBV5-1 and TRBJ1-1 for the parts outside the CDR3, the full variable domain is KAGVTQTPRYLIKTRGQQVTLSCSPISGHRSVSWYQQTPGQGLQFLFEYFSETQRNKGNFPGRFSGRQFSNSRSEMNVSTLELGDSALYLCASSATGSNTEAFFGQGTRLTVV.

This clone was found a few times. The chain combines TRBV25-1 with TRBJ2-3, with 9 bases identical to TRBD1. Germline values: CDR1 MGHDK, CDR2 SYGVNS. With V trimmed by 7 bases and J by 3 bases, 11 bases remained unmatched. The CDR3 totals 16 residues. The CDR3 reads CASIRPGQGGTDTQYF. Written as DNA, the CDR3 is TGTGCCAGCATCCGACCGGGACAGGGTGGGACAGATACGCAGTATTTT.

This clone was recorded only once. The chain has TRBV18 and TRBJ1-1; 8 bases map to TRBD1. The CDR3 loop spans 16 amino acids. Trimming cost V 0 bases and J 5 bases; bases outside gene matches: 8. Germline-derived CDR1 and CDR2 are KGHSH and LQKENI. CDR3 in amino acids: CASSPPGSRGPTEAFF. The CDR3 DNA reads as TGTGCCAGCTCACCACCGGGGAGCAGGGGGCCTACTGAAGCTTTCTTT.

The chain is built from TRBV5-6 and TRBJ1-6; D might be TRBD1 (5 bases). From germline, CDR1 is SGHDT and CDR2 YYEEEE. With 1 base removed from V and 7 bases from J, the gap between germline ends came to 15 bases. CDR3 length: 16 amino acids. In DNA, the CDR3 is TGTGCCAGCAGCTTGCGTTCGACAGTCGGGAATTCACCCCTCCACTTT. It encodes CASSLRSTVGNSPLHF.

This chain joins TRBV7-9 and TRBJ2-1; a weak D match, TRBD2 (5 bases). V lost 4 bases and J lost 8, with 18 bases in between. Germline assignment: CDR1 SEHNR and CDR2 FQNEAQ (reference sequence). The CDR3 consists of 15 residues. The CDR3 coding sequence is TGTGCCAGCAGCTCAAGTGACTATCTAGTCCATGAGCAGTTCTTC. This translates into CASSSSDYLVHEQFF.

Comments on this clone: Germline and junction disagree at one end, which may indicate a read error. The same CDR3 can be traced to other DNA sequences in this sample. The chain's CDR3 is CAWKKSAGITGELFF. In DNA, the CDR3 is TGTGCCTGGAAAAAGTCGGCGGGTATAACCGGGGAACTGTTTTTT. V and J are TRBV30 and TRBJ2-2, with D tentatively TRBD2 (5 bases). Germline lookup yields CDR1 GTSNPN and CDR2 SVGIG (reference sequence). The CDR3 is 15 residues long.

The rearrangement uses TRBV2 and TRBJ2-1, with D possibly being TRBD1 (7 bases). Per the germline V gene, CDR1 is SNHLY and CDR2 is FYNNEI. The CDR3 runs 14 residues. V lost 7 bases and J 4 bases, leaving 14 bases between the germline ends. CDR3 loop: CASIRGAGYNEQFF. The CDR3, as DNA: TGTGCCAGCATCAGGGGGGCGGGGTACAATGAGCAGTTCTTC.

The chain links TRBV5-1 to TRBJ1-2; tentative D call: TRBD1 (6 bases). V shed 2 bases and J shed 8 bases, with 10 bases lying between them. The germline V gene encodes CDR1 SGHRS and CDR2 YFSETQ. The CDR3 sequence is 12 residues long. CDR3 bases: TGCGCCAGCAGCTTTACAGGGAGCGGCTACACCTTC. This gives the protein CASSFTGSGYTF.

This clone was detected a few times. Relative to the germline gene, one junction end is altered; a read error may explain this. This chain uses TRBV30 with TRBJ1-5; D is perhaps TRBD1 (5 bases). CDR3 length equals 17 residues. The germline CDR1 and CDR2 sequences are GTSNPN and SVGIG (reference sequence). The CDR3 sequence: CAWSAPIGGNRNQPQNF. The CDR3 DNA reads TGTGCCTGGAGTGCCCCTATTGGGGGGAATCGCAATCAGCCCCAGAATTTT.

The chain combines TRBV6-6 with TRBJ2-7; D remains unclear. Germline loops: CDR1 MNHNY, CDR2 SVGAGI (reference sequence). This CDR3 has 12 residues. V lost 4 bases and J 3 bases, leaving 7 bases between the germline ends. For the CDR3, the DNA is TGTGCCAGCAGTTCTTTCCTCTACGAGCAGTACTTC. Translating gives CASSSFLYEQYF.

This clone was seen a few times. This chain uses TRBV7-2 with TRBJ1-2, with D possibly being TRBD1 (6 bases). Germline CDR1 reads SGHTA; CDR2 reads FQGNSA. Between the trimmed V and J ends, which lost 4 bases and 1 base, there was a span of 13 bases. The CDR3 sequence is 15 residues long. CDR3 amino acids: CASSSLTGRNYGYTF. CDR3 nucleotides: TGTGCCAGCAGCTCACTGACAGGACGTAACTATGGCTACACCTTC.

In its sample, this clone was seen once. This sequence joins TRBV10-3 and TRBJ2-5; 7 positions agree with TRBD1. This CDR3 region has 13 residues. Trimming cost V 7 bases and J 2 bases; bases outside gene matches: 4. CDR1 ENHRY and CDR2 SYGVKD come from the germline V gene. In DNA, the CDR3 is TGTGCCATCACGAGGGGGCCTCAAGAGACCCAGTACTTC. This sequence encodes CAITRGPQETQYF.

V is TRBV19 and J is TRBJ1-5; 8 bases are shared with TRBD1. V dropped 6 bases and J dropped 7; count of bases not matched to a gene: 11. Germline V gives CDR1 LNHDA, CDR2 SQIVND (reference sequence). The CDR3 runs to 15 residues. CDR3 in DNA: TGTGCCAGTAGCCACATAGGACAGGGAGGGCAGCCCCAGCATTTT. It encodes CASSHIGQGGQPQHF.

V is TRBV5-1 and J is TRBJ1-1, with D possibly matching TRBD1 (6 bases). Trimming left V 0 bases short and J 11 bases short, with 11 bases between. The CDR3 loop spans 12 amino acids. CDR1 is SGHRS and CDR2 is YFSETQ in the germline V gene. For the CDR3, the DNA is TGCGCCAGCAGCTTGGACAGGGTGGGGGCTTTCTTT. Residues: CASSLDRVGAFF.

The V and J genes are TRBV27 and TRBJ2-7; tentatively, D is TRBD1 (6 bases). The V gene lost 3 bases and the J gene lost 4 bases, with 16 bases spanning the gap. The germline CDR1 and CDR2 sequences are MNHEY and SMNVEV (reference sequence). The CDR3 is 15 amino acids. The DNA of the CDR3 is TGTGCCAGCAGTTTTGACAGGAGGACGTCGTACGAGCAGTACTTC. It specifies CASSFDRRTSYEQYF.

This clone showed up just a few times. The rearrangement joins TRBV6-5 to TRBJ1-2; 7 bases line up with TRBD1. The trim removed 5 bases at V and 7 bases at J, leaving 7 bases unmatched. Germline loops: CDR1 MNHEY, CDR2 SVGAGI. This CDR3 region has 13 residues. The chain's CDR3 is CASSPTGSPGYTF. In DNA, the CDR3 is TGTGCCAGCAGTCCGACAGGGTCGCCTGGCTACACCTTC.

The J gene is TRBJ2-7, the V gene TRBV5-4; TRBD1 agrees at 8 bases. Looked up from germline, CDR1 is SGHNT and CDR2 is YYREEE (reference sequence). The CDR3 spans 14 residues. Unmatched junction bases numbered 3, after V lost 0 bases and J lost 4 bases. The CDR3 coding sequence is TGTGCCAGCAGCTTGGACAGGGGGGCGTACGAGCAGTACTTC. Translating it yields CASSLDRGAYEQYF.

This clone was seen more than once but under ten times. The chain is built from TRBV5-1 and TRBJ2-7; maybe TRBD1 (6 bases). Looked up from germline, CDR1 is SGHRS and CDR2 is YFSETQ. Deletions cut 4 bases from V and 0 bases from J, with 11 bases between. This CDR3 comprises 14 residues. CDR3 region: CASSRDTSSYEQYF. Here the CDR3 DNA reads TGCGCCAGCAGCCGGGACACCAGCTCCTACGAGCAGTACTTC.

The V call is TRBV19, the J call TRBJ2-4; TRBD2 agrees at 10 bases. The CDR3 runs to 14 residues. Germline CDR1 is LNHDA and CDR2 is SQIVND (reference sequence). Here the CDR3 DNA reads TGTGCTACTCGCCCAGCGGGAGGGTGGGGCATTCAGTACTTC. Translating it yields CATRPAGGWGIQYF.